A selection of T cell receptor beta chains follows, all from one sample in a study of blood T cell repertoires in COVID-19. Clones were sequenced by immunoSEQ multiplex PCR, and TCRdb holds only the in-frame ones, with some missing. The sample yields some 250,000 clones, more than 75% seen once. The sequenced material came from PBMCs or T cells enriched from blood (not recorded which). The origin of the receptors is a woman aged 40 to 49 with acute COVID-19. Each CDR3 is given with its conserved first and last residue. The D gene is left open where the match is weak. Only part of the rows carry a size: once, few, many, or a class if the clone is expanded.

TRBD1,TRBV5-1,-,TRBJ1-2,CASSTTGGGRNYGYTF,TGCGCCAGCAGCACTACAGGGGGCGGCAGGAACTATGGCTACACCTTC
TRBD2,TRBV7-8,once,TRBJ2-2,CASRPSGRGTGELFF,TGTGCCAGCAGACCGAGCGGGAGAGGCACCGGGGAGCTGTTTTTT
TRBD1,TRBV2,-,TRBJ1-1,CASSVRTGVETEAFF,TGTGCCAGCAGTGTGCGGACAGGGGTCGAAACTGAAGCTTTCTTT
-,TRBV5-1,few,TRBJ2-2,CASSLQGSRTGELFF,TGCGCCAGCAGCTTGCAGGGGTCCAGGACCGGGGAGCTGTTTTTT
TRBD2,TRBV4-1,-,TRBJ2-3,CASSQGSGATDTQYF,TGCGCCAGCAGCCAAGGTAGCGGGGCCACAGATACGCAGTATTTT
-,TRBV2,-,TRBJ1-5,CASSGGVNNQPQHF,TGTGCCAGCAGTGGGGGGGTAAACAATCAGCCCCAGCATTTT
TRBD2,TRBV14,-,TRBJ2-1,CASSQRLAGGYNEQFF,TGTGCCAGCAGCCAAAGACTAGCGGGAGGGTACAATGAGCAGTTCTTC
-,TRBV10-3,-,TRBJ2-1,CAISESRGNEQFF,TGTGCCATCAGTGAGTCTCGAGGCAATGAGCAGTTCTTC
TRBD2,TRBV5-4,-,TRBJ2-5,CASSSGTSGRGAETQYF,TGTGCCAGCAGTTCCGGGACTAGCGGGAGAGGGGCAGAGACCCAGTACTTC
TRBD2,TRBV28,-,TRBJ2-1,CASREDDPYNEQFF,TGTGCCTCTCGGGAGGACGATCCCTACAATGAGCAGTTCTTC
TRBD1,TRBV29-1,-,TRBJ1-1,CSVRTGGTEAFF,TGCAGCGTAAGGACAGGGGGCACTGAAGCTTTCTTT
TRBD2,TRBV7-2,-,TRBJ2-2,CASSAGLAGTGELFF,TGTGCCAGCAGCGCAGGACTAGCGGGAACCGGGGAGCTGTTTTTT
TRBD1,TRBV14,-,TRBJ1-2,CASSLVPGQSYGYTF,TGTGCCAGCAGCCTCGTCCCGGGACAGAGCTATGGCTACACCTTC
TRBD1,TRBV9,-,TRBJ1-1,CASSPHRGPNTEAFF,TGTGCCAGCAGCCCTCACAGGGGGCCGAACACTGAAGCTTTCTTT
-,TRBV14,-,TRBJ1-3,CASSQGASGNTIYF,TGTGCCAGCAGCCAAGGGGCTTCTGGAAACACCATATATTTT
-,TRBV6-5,-,TRBJ2-5,CASSPHETQYF,TGTGCCAGCAGCCCACACGAGACCCAGTACTTC
-,TRBV6-1,-,TRBJ1-5,CASSEGGARVQPQHF,TGTGCCAGCAGTGAAGGCGGGGCCAGGGTTCAGCCCCAGCATTTT
TRBD1,TRBV15,-,TRBJ2-1,CATSGTSGGLSLHEQFF,TGTGCCACCAGCGGAACCTCAGGGGGCTTATCCCTCCATGAGCAGTTCTTC
-,TRBV6-5,-,TRBJ1-1,CASMERGNTEAFF,TGTGCCAGCATGGAGCGAGGGAACACTGAAGCTTTCTTT
-,TRBV30,-,TRBJ1-2,CAWQRPSYGYTF,TGTGCCTGGCAGCGACCTTCCTATGGCTACACCTTC
-,TRBV7-9,-,TRBJ2-5,CASSYNRDTQETQYF,TGTGCCAGCAGTTATAACCGGGACACACAAGAGACCCAGTACTTC
TRBD1,TRBV5-1,-,TRBJ2-7,CASSLVADRGSYEQYF,TGCGCCAGCAGCTTGGTCGCGGACAGGGGTTCCTACGAGCAGTACTTC
TRBD1,TRBV30,-,TRBJ2-7,CAGKDRGLYEQYF,TGTGCCGGGAAAGACAGGGGACTCTACGAGCAGTACTTC
-,TRBV6-5,once,TRBJ2-1,CASTSWAGNEQFF,TGTGCCAGCACCTCATGGGCGGGCAATGAGCAGTTCTTC
-,TRBV6-5,-,TRBJ1-3,CASNLGGSSGNTIYF,TGTGCCAGCAATCTAGGTGGAAGCTCTGGAAACACCATATATTTT
TRBD2,TRBV11-2,-,TRBJ2-7,CASSLERGRGEQYF,TGTGCCAGCAGCTTAGAACGCGGGAGAGGCGAGCAGTACTTC
-,TRBV11-3,few,TRBJ2-7,CASRTAGDYEQYF,TGTGCCAGCAGGACCGCAGGGGACTACGAGCAGTACTTC
TRBD1,TRBV6-5,-,TRBJ1-3,CASSLGTGGRNTIYF,TGTGCCAGCAGCTTAGGGACAGGGGGCCGAAACACCATATATTTT
-,TRBV19,-,TRBJ2-3,CASSFAAPRNPTDTQYF,TGTGCCAGTAGTTTCGCGGCACCAAGGAATCCCACAGATACGCAGTATTTT
-,TRBV5-1,-,TRBJ2-5,CASSLTTQETQYF,TGCGCCAGCAGCTTAACTACCCAAGAGACCCAGTACTTC
TRBD2,TRBV5-1,-,TRBJ2-7,CASSLTSASYEQYF,TGCGCCAGCAGCTTGACTAGCGCGTCCTACGAGCAGTACTTC
TRBD2,TRBV7-2,-,TRBJ2-3,CASSPLAGGPDTQYF,TGTGCCAGCAGCCCACTAGCGGGAGGGCCAGATACGCAGTATTTT
-,TRBV12-3/TRBV12-4,-,TRBJ2-7,CASSFSGGHEQYF,TGTGCCAGCAGTTTTTCAGGGGGGCACGAGCAGTACTTC
TRBD2,TRBV2,-,TRBJ2-3,CASSVKAGDASRTDTQYF,TGTGCCAGCAGTGTAAAGGCGGGAGACGCCTCGAGAACAGATACGCAGTATTTT
TRBD2,TRBV4-1,-,TRBJ2-7,CASSQMAGVGEQYF,TGCGCCAGCAGCCAAATGGCGGGAGTTGGCGAGCAGTACTTC
-,TRBV18,-,TRBJ2-6,CASSPQLSGANVLTF,TGTGCCAGCTCACCACAGCTTTCTGGGGCCAACGTCCTGACTTTC
-,TRBV3-1/TRBV3-2,few,TRBJ2-7,CASSRVGRLDEQYF,TGTGCCAGCAGCCGAGTGGGCCGCCTGGACGAGCAGTACTTC
-,TRBV3-1/TRBV3-2,few,TRBJ2-1,CASSQTGAYNEQFF,TGTGCCAGCAGCCAAACGGGAGCCTACAATGAGCAGTTCTTC
-,TRBV10-3,-,TRBJ2-5,CAISVGRQGQSQETQYF,TGTGCCATCAGCGTCGGACGGCAGGGTCAAAGCCAAGAGACCCAGTACTTC
TRBD2,TRBV19,-,TRBJ2-7,CASAGDPSYEQYF,TGTGCTTCTGCGGGGGACCCCTCCTACGAGCAGTACTTC
TRBD1,TRBV6-5,-,TRBJ2-5,CASSYSIGTGQETQYF,TGTGCCAGCAGTTACTCGATCGGGACAGGACAAGAGACCCAGTACTTC
TRBD1,TRBV27,few,TRBJ2-7,CASSLNRGPYEQYF,TGTGCCAGCAGTTTGAACAGGGGGCCCTACGAGCAGTACTTC
TRBD1,TRBV24-1,-,TRBJ2-2,CATSPSGQGARGTGELFF,TGTGCCACCAGTCCGTCGGGACAGGGGGCGCGGGGCACCGGGGAGCTGTTTTTT
-,TRBV9,-,TRBJ1-6,CASSPGPRASAIKYNSPLHF,TGTGCCAGCAGTCCAGGACCCAGGGCCTCCGCTATCAAATATAATTCACCCCTCCACTTT
TRBD2,TRBV12-3/TRBV12-4,-,TRBJ2-1,CAIGGTTYNEQFF,TGTGCCATCGGGGGGACCACCTACAATGAGCAGTTCTTC
TRBD2,TRBV27,-,TRBJ2-5,CASSSGLAETQYF,TGTGCCAGCAGTTCGGGACTAGCGGAGACCCAGTACTTC
TRBD2,TRBV24-1,-,TRBJ2-1,CATSPSGGNNEQFF,TGTGCCACCAGTCCGTCGGGAGGCAACAATGAGCAGTTCTTC
-,TRBV7-7,-,TRBJ2-5,CASSQGHQRTETQYF,TGTGCTAGCAGCCAGGGACACCAAAGGACGGAGACCCAGTACTTC